Included here is one T cell receptor (beta chain) sequence, with context. The sample is drawn from a study of blood T cell repertoires in COVID-19. Study context: The analysed material was cDNA or gDNA that came from T cells, B-cell-depleted T cells, or PBMCs.

Measured with immunoSEQ multiplex PCR; TCRdb has only the in-frame clones, and not every one. The sample records around 250,000 clones, approximately 90% being singletons. The cohort comprised adults aged roughly 18 to 90 years residing in approximately 22 US areas. The recovered donors of Cohort 3 showed two negative PCRs, clearance, or symptom resolution. The CDR3 length is 16 residues. V was cut by 3 bases and J by 2 bases, with 14 bases left in between. Germline CDR1 is LNHDA and CDR2 is SQIVND (reference sequence). The sequence derives from a woman aged 25 to 39 who had recovered from COVID-19. Source material: PBMCs or T cells enriched from blood (not recorded which). This sequence joins TRBV19 and TRBJ1-3; a possible D gene is TRBD1 (5 bases). In nucleotides, the CDR3 is TGTGCCAGTAGTATTCAGACAGAAGGACCTGGAAACACCATATATTTT. It translates to CASSIQTEGPGNTIYF.